The 17 T cell receptor beta chains in this list originate from one sample, sequenced in a study of shared T cell receptors in the human thymus. Generated by immunoSEQ multiplex PCR, the TCRdb table keeps only in-frame clones and is missing some. The sample comprises 500,000 to 750,000 clones, 85% to 90% of which are singletons, and roughly 0.0097% rests with the top ten. These data were also reused for a study on human thymus T cells.

The specimen was thymocytes. These receptors were obtained from a boy under two years old with a congenital heart defect.

The chain carries TRBV7-8 and TRBJ2-3; 7 bases are shared with TRBD2. The V and J ends lost 7 bases and 6 bases, in that order; junction bases with no gene match: 16. Germline V gives CDR1 SGHVS, CDR2 FQNEAQ. The CDR3 loop spans 16 amino acids. CDR3 DNA: TGTGCCAGCACCCCCTACGAGGGCGGGGGAGGGGATACGCAGTATTTT. Translating gives CASTPYEGGGGDTQYF.

This rearrangement joins TRBV2 to TRBJ2-2; possibly TRBD1 for D (6 bases). The CDR3 is 15 residues long. The V gene lost 7 bases and the J gene lost 3 bases, with 15 bases spanning the gap. The germline V gene has CDR1 SNHLY and CDR2 FYNNEI. The CDR3 sequence is CASTKDRTHTGELFF. CDR3 nucleotides: TGTGCCAGCACCAAAGACAGGACCCACACCGGGGAGCTGTTTTTT. Using reference TRBV2 and TRBJ2-2 for the parts outside the CDR3, the full variable domain is EPEVTQTPSHQVTQMGQEVILRCVPISNHLYFYWYRQILGQKVEFLVSFYNNEISEKSEIFDDQFSVERPDGSNFTLKIRSTKLEDSAMYFCASTKDRTHTGELFFGEGSRLTVL.

This clone showed up just a few times. The V gene is TRBV25-1, the J gene TRBJ2-3; TRBD2 matches at 7 bases. The ends lost 10 bases at V and 6 bases at J; junction bases unmatched: 16. The CDR3 has 15 amino acids. The germline V gene encodes CDR1 MGHDK and CDR2 SYGVNS. The CDR3 reads CATRRERGLWDTQYF. The DNA of the CDR3 is TGTGCCACTCGGCGGGAGAGGGGCCTTTGGGATACGCAGTATTTT.

The chain is built from TRBV2 and TRBJ1-2; TRBD1 matches 8 bases. Trimming at V came to 6 bases and at J to 2 bases, leaving 26 bases not matched to a gene. This CDR3 has 21 residues. Germline V gives CDR1 SNHLY, CDR2 FYNNEI. The CDR3 is CASSPRTGPATGGALNYGYTF. CDR3 DNA: TGTGCCAGCAGCCCAAGAACCGGTCCCGCAACAGGGGGGGCCTTAAACTATGGCTACACCTTC.

CDR3 DNA: TGTGCCAGCAGTGTTGACAGGGACGAGCAGTACTTC. It is translated as CASSVDRDEQYF. This chain connects TRBV28 to TRBJ2-5, with 7 bases identical to TRBD1. The J call may be faulty, since TRBJ2-7 better matches the DNA end. This CDR3 contains 12 residues. Germline CDR1 and CDR2: MDHEN and SYDVKM.

V gene TRBV5-1 combines with J gene TRBJ2-5, with D perhaps TRBD1 (6 bases). The CDR3 has 14 residues. Germline V lookup: CDR1 SGHRS, CDR2 YFSETQ. Deletions cut 2 bases from V and 4 bases from J, with 12 bases between. The DNA of the CDR3 is TGCGCCAGCAGCTTCTTGGGGGCCCCAGAGACCCAGTACTTC. As protein: CASSFLGAPETQYF.

This clone was recorded once. The rearrangement joins TRBV7-8 to TRBJ1-3; D is undetermined. CDR3 size: 14 residues. The V end was cut by 4 bases, the J end by 0 bases, with 7 bases between. CDR1 is SGHVS and CDR2 is FQNEAQ in the germline V gene. The chain's CDR3 is CASSSGYSGNTIYF. The CDR3 DNA is TGTGCCAGCAGCTCAGGATACTCTGGAAACACCATATATTTT. Complete variable domain (other parts from reference TRBV7-8 and TRBJ1-3): GAGVSQSPRYKVAKRGQDVALRCDPISGHVSLFWYQQALGQGPEFLTYFQNEAQLDKSGLPSDRFFAERPEGSVSTLKIQRTQQEDSAVYLCASSSGYSGNTIYFGEGSWLTVV.

This clone was seen a single time. This rearrangement joins TRBV18 to TRBJ2-1; tentative D call: TRBD2 (6 bases). The germline V and J ends were trimmed by 2 bases and 5 bases, with 16 bases remaining between them. Germline CDR1 reads KGHSH; CDR2 reads LQKENI. The CDR3 loop spans 16 amino acids. The CDR3 nucleotides read TGTGCCAGCTCACCAAGACTAGTGGATGGGGACAATGAGCAGTTCTTC. Its protein is CASSPRLVDGDNEQFF.

This clone is a singleton in its sample. The J gene is TRBJ2-3, the V gene TRBV9; D is perhaps TRBD2 (5 bases). V lost 5 bases, J lost 3 bases, and 10 bases lay in between. The CDR3 is made up of 13 amino acids. Germline V gives CDR1 SGDLS, CDR2 YYNGEE. Written as DNA, the CDR3 is TGTGCCAGCAGGGGGAGAGGGACAGATACGCAGTATTTT. It specifies CASRGRGTDTQYF.

The CDR3 loop is CASRQTSGRDEQYF. CDR3 DNA: TGTGCCAGCAGGCAGACTAGCGGGAGGGACGAGCAGTACTTC. The chain combines TRBV5-5 with TRBJ2-7; 14 bases align to TRBD2. Looked up from germline, CDR1 is SGHKS and CDR2 is YYEKEE (reference sequence). The CDR3 contains 14 residues. The J segment lost 5 bases and the V segment lost 5 bases, leaving 3 bases of the junction unmatched.

The chain uses TRBV2 and TRBJ2-6; D unresolved. The CDR3 is 14 residues long. The germline gives CDR1 SNHLY, CDR2 FYNNEI. Trimming removed 6 bases at V and 0 bases at J, with 6 bases between. CDR3 region: CASRAPSGANVLTF. CDR3 bases: TGTGCCAGCAGGGCCCCCTCTGGGGCCAACGTCCTGACTTTC.

The chain joins TRBV11-2 to TRBJ1-2, with D maybe TRBD1 (5 bases). CDR3 length equals 12 residues. Per the germline V gene, CDR1 is SGHAT and CDR2 is FQNNGV. The ends were cut back, 6 bases at V and 6 bases at J, with 11 bases in the middle. CDR3 in DNA: TGTGCCAGCAGTGCGGGGGATGATGGCTACACCTTC. This encodes CASSAGDDGYTF.

The chain employs TRBV5-1 and TRBJ2-2, with D possibly TRBD1 on 6 matching bases. V dropped 1 base and J dropped 5 bases, with 12 bases sitting between them. The CDR3 is made up of 15 amino acids. Germline lookup yields CDR1 SGHRS and CDR2 YFSETQ. CDR3 loop: CASSLNRQGTGELFF. CDR3 nucleotide sequence: TGCGCCAGCAGCTTGAACCGGCAGGGGACCGGGGAGCTGTTTTTT.

The chain carries TRBV14 and TRBJ2-7; D is perhaps TRBD1 (5 bases). The germline V gene has CDR1 SGHDN and CDR2 FVKESK. The CDR3 extends over 19 amino acids. Trimming shortened V by 0 bases and J by 0 bases, and 21 bases separated the two germline ends. The CDR3 sequence is CASSQDRATRVRGSYEQYF. The CDR3 coding sequence is TGTGCCAGCAGCCAAGATAGGGCCACCAGGGTGCGAGGCTCCTACGAGCAGTACTTC.

The genes are TRBV6-1 and TRBJ2-7; perhaps TRBD1 as D (6 bases). With 7 bases removed from V and 2 bases from J, the gap between germline ends came to 9 bases. Germline-derived CDR1 and CDR2 are MNHNS and SASEGT. This CDR3 has 12 amino acids. The CDR3 loop is CASNRVAYEQYF. The CDR3 DNA follows: TGTGCCAGCAACAGGGTTGCCTACGAGCAGTACTTC.

The chain has TRBV7-9 and TRBJ2-1, with 12 positions matching TRBD2. The CDR3 runs 17 residues. V lost 6 bases and J lost 0; bases outside the gene matches: 6. In germline, CDR1 is SEHNR, CDR2 FQNEAQ (reference sequence). For the CDR3, the DNA is TGTGCCAGCAGTTCACGGACTAGCGGGGCCTCCTACAATGAGCAGTTCTTC. This encodes CASSSRTSGASYNEQFF.

This chain connects TRBV5-1 to TRBJ2-7, with 8 bases aligning to TRBD2. After removal of 2 bases from V and 3 bases from J, the junction contained 7 bases not matched to a gene. The CDR3 has 15 amino acids. Germline V gives CDR1 SGHRS, CDR2 YFSETQ. Here the CDR3 reads CASSFTIAGSYEQYF. The CDR3 nucleotides read TGCGCCAGCAGCTTTACCATAGCGGGAAGCTACGAGCAGTACTTC.